This T cell receptor beta chain derives from a study of blood T cell repertoires in COVID-19. Study-level background: Collection of acute and convalescent COVID-19 samples took place in the United States, Italy and Spain. In each case, the material was cDNA or gDNA derived from T cells, B-cell-depleted T cells, or PBMCs.

Methods used by the authors: It was from reference gene primer amplification that nucleated cell counts were estimated. The protocol was immunoSEQ multiplex PCR, while the TCRdb copy is restricted to in-frame clones and leaves out a portion. Clone size and V and J calls were adopted from that table, with D and trimming inferred from the DNA. The profile shows 250,000 or so clones, approximately 90% of them singletons. The J segment lost 10 bases and the V segment lost 0 bases, leaving 10 bases of the junction unmatched. Germline V CDR1 and CDR2: SGHRS, YFSETQ. The CDR3 spans 16 residues. This TCR derives from a man aged 18 to 29 with active or convalescent COVID-19. The chain uses TRBV5-1 and TRBJ2-1; 10 nucleotides line up with TRBD2. The sequenced sample consisted of peripheral blood. Here the CDR3 DNA reads TGCGCCAGCAGCTTGGGGAGCCTAGCGGGAGATAACGAGCAGTTCTTC. Translating gives CASSLGSLAGDNEQFF.